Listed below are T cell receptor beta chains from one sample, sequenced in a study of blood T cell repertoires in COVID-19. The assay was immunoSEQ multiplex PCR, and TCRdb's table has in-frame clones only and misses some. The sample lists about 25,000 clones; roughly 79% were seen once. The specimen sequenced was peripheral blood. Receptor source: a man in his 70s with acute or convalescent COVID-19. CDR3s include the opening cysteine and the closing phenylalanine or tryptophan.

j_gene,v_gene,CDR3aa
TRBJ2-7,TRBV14,CASSQPGTSGFYEQYF
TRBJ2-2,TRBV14,CASSQVFTPRAGELFF
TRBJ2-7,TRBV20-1,CSASPGGTYEQYF
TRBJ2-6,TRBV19,CASSSQGALSGANVLTF
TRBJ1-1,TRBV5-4,CASSPRDSEAFF
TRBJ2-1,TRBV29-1,CSVGQSLYNEQFF
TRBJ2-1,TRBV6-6,CASSSGLAGISEQFF
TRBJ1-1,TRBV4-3,CASSQTSNTEAFF
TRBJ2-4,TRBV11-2,CASSLGAGLGAKNIQYF
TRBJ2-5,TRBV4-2,CASSQGWAVAGPQETQYF
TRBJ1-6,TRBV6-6,CASTPDRGNSPLHF
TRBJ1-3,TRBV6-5,CASRGASGNTIYF
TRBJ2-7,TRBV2,CASSIIAGNSYEQYF
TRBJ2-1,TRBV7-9,CASSLGQGPQFF
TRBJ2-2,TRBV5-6,CASSLRGTANTGELFF